This T cell receptor (beta chain) is drawn from a study of blood T cells in healthy people across ages (dated by TCRdb to 2014 to 2015). As for the study more broadly: In model experiments, template switching captured about one uniquely barcoded TCR beta cDNA molecule for every two T cells. Age-related changes in TCR beta repertoire diversity were measured in the study by deep sequencing normalized with unique cDNA molecular identifiers. Donors were grouped into four age groups: young (average 16 years), middle-aged (approximately 41), aged (over 55) and long-lived (approximately 75). Donors of different ages were randomly distributed across sequencing lanes to avoid experimental bias. The study analyzed two additional independent replicas of 1 million unique cDNA reads from the same blood draw for two donors, one aged 18 to 30 and one aged 80 or older. Overall results and qualifications from the work: The long-lived group showed more naive CD4+ T cells, fewer expanded clones and increased TCR diversity than the aged group, suggesting age selection. Bulk unsorted PBMC profiling prevented conclusive comparison of naive and antigen-experienced compartments. The CMV infection status of donors was not known, potentially confounding age-related changes in expanded clonotypes. Observed TCR beta diversity per million T cells fell roughly linearly with age, and a significant reduction was already apparent by age around 40. Estimates of total diversity based on one million sequenced T cells were regarded as lower bounds and as underestimates. The percentage of naive T cells measured by flow cytometry correlated strongly with observed TCR beta diversity.

Library construction relied on 5' RACE. Sequencing was performed on an Illumina HiSeq 2500. The second PCR ran for about 7 to 11 cycles and used a J-beta primer mix along with a sample-barcoded 5' primer. Each TCR beta cDNA molecule received a unique molecular identifier from a template-switch 5' adaptor carrying 12 random nucleotides. Each sample yielded at least 2.5 million CDR3-containing paired-end reads. The Mint cDNA synthesis kit, primed by a TRBC-specific oligonucleotide, was used to synthesize first-strand cDNA from all RNA. All cDNA was treated with uracil-DNA glycosylase and then went through a first 18-cycle PCR with the universal primers M1SS and BC2_uni_R. Per the source publication's procedure: For normalization, 1 million high-quality reads, each with a distinct molecular identifier, were randomly selected from each sample. Instead of being binned into consensus sequences, reads with shared molecular identifiers were discarded. MiTCR, run with a Q25 quality threshold and the strictest error-elimination algorithm, handled CDR3 identification, clonotype clustering and error correction. A nonparametric unseen species model with Euler transformation was used to estimate a lower bound on total TCR beta diversity. TCRdb ran its own pipeline on the public reads, namely fastp trimming at Q25 and MiXCR clone calling, and kept in-frame beta chains. Rows merge per CDR3 protein into single entries with the most common DNA and genes. The V and J calls were not made by the authors but by TCRdb's processing. In all, the sample holds approximately 830,000 distinct CDR3 sequences, and under 80% of those were seen once. The top ten clonotypes cover 28% of the sample.

Here V drops 0 bases and J drops 10 bases, and the junction holds 11 bases not matched to any gene. CDR1 and CDR2, looked up from the germline V gene, are SGHVS and FNYEAQ. The CDR3 covers 15 residues, taking in both the cysteine and the phenylalanine. The CDR3 DNA has 45 bases and is translated from base 1. The donors were roughly 40 Caucasian individuals from Russia, aged 6 to 90 years, who were systemically healthy. Each donor gave 8 to 10 milliliters of peripheral blood, collected into EDTA-treated Vacutainer tubes. Ficoll-Paque density-gradient centrifugation was used to isolate PBMCs, with at least 7 million per sample. Trizol reagent was used to extract total RNA from PBMCs, with at least 6 micrograms per sample. Naive CD45RAhigh/CD27high T cell percentages were measured by flow cytometry on a PBMC aliquot from every donor. A remark on this clonotype: Its antigen target is currently unknown. Within one base of it there is no much larger clone, and no base qualities were kept.

Sample: blood. The sequence joins TRBV7-6 to TRBJ2-7, with 8 junctional bases fitting TRBD1. The source is a man aged 25 to 45 in good health. The nucleotide sequence is given as TGTGCCAGCAGCTTAGCGACAGGGGTGGGAGAGATCCAGTACTTC. Its translation is CASSLATGVGEIQYF.